This is a list of T cell receptor beta chains from one sample in a study of OX40 agonist ivuxolimab in advanced cancers. Repertoires were generated with immunoSEQ multiplex PCR, while TCRdb's copy carries only in-frame clones and drops some. The repertoire holds 40,000 to 50,000 clones, with roughly nine tenths as singletons. This specimen was CD4+ or CD8+ T cells sorted from blood, taken in a trial of the OX40 agonist ivuxolimab. The source is an adult with an advanced solid tumor such as melanoma, head and neck, liver or kidney cancer. The CDR3 runs from the conserved cysteine through the conserved F or W.

TRBV6-5	TRBJ2-3	CASSFRQGHTDTQYF
TRBV6-1	TRBJ1-3	CASSSVAAAGNTIYF
TRBV18	TRBJ1-1	CASSPPGAKNTEAFF
TRBV2	TRBJ2-1	CASSWTGEANEQFF
TRBV9	TRBJ1-1	CASSTLGRGEAFF
TRBV30	TRBJ1-5	CAWSGAENQPQHF
TRBV11-3	TRBJ2-4	CASSPRRDVLAKNIQYF
TRBV10-3	TRBJ2-7	CASRVYEQYF
TRBV6-5	TRBJ2-7	CASSYSDGEQYF
TRBV19	TRBJ1-1	CASRYLNTEAFF
TRBV10-3	TRBJ1-4	CAISDRSEKLFF
TRBV13	TRBJ2-5	CASSFISSRETQYF
TRBV13	TRBJ2-7	CASSFGLFTYEQYF
TRBV19	TRBJ2-5	CASSRGTQQETQYF
TRBV5-1	TRBJ2-3	CASSLSWTDTQYF